Only a few counts were recorded for the clone carrying this T cell receptor (beta chain). Its antigen is unknown. The data were taken from a study of T cells in Graves' hyperthyroidism and ophthalmopathy. For the study at large: Sampling of peripheral blood happened at initial diagnosis, prior to any treatment.

General study findings and limits: Blood also carried most thyroid clonotypes expanded above 0.001.

Germline CDR1 and CDR2: SGDLS and YYNGEE. Between the trimmed V and J ends, which lost 0 bases and 1 base, there was a span of 10 bases. This CDR3 is built from 15 residues. RNA transcripts served as the template for amplifying TCR beta CDR3 regions. The primer set for the first-round RT-PCR of the TCR CDR3 was HTBI. TCRdb re-derived calls from the multiplex PCR reads in MiXCR, one entry per CDR3 protein. This table has hundreds of thousands of distinct CDR3 sequences, over 12% appearing once. This receptor was identified in a man younger than 30 with Graves' ophthalmopathy. Sequencing was carried out using blood. V usage is TRBV9 and J usage is TRBJ2-5; tentative D call: TRBD1 (6 bases). This CDR3 reads CASSVGVQGQETQYF. CDR3 nucleotide sequence: TGTGCCAGCAGCGTAGGGGTACAGGGCCAAGAGACCCAGTACTTC.